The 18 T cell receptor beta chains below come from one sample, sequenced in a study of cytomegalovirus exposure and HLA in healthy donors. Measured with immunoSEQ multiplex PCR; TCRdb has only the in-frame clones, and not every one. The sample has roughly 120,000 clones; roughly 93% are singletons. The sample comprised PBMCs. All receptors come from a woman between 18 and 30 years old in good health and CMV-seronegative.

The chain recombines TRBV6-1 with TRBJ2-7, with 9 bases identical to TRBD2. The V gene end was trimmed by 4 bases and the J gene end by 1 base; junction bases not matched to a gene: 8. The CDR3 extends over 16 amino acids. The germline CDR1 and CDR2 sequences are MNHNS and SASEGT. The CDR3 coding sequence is TGTGCCAGCAGTGTAATGGGTAGCGGGAGATCCTACGAGCAGTACTTC. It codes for CASSVMGSGRSYEQYF.

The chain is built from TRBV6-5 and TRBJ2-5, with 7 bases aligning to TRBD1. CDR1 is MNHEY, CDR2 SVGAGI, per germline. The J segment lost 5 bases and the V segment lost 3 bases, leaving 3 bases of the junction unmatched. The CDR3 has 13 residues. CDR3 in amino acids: CASSYQGGETQYF. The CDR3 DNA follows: TGTGCCAGCAGTTATCAAGGGGGCGAGACCCAGTACTTC.

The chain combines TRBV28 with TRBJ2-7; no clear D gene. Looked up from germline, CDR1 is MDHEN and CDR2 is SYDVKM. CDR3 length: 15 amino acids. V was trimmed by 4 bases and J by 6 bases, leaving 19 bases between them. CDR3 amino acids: CASSSAKHGPGEQYF. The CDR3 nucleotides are TGTGCCAGCAGTTCGGCCAAACACGGTCCGGGCGAGCAGTACTTC.

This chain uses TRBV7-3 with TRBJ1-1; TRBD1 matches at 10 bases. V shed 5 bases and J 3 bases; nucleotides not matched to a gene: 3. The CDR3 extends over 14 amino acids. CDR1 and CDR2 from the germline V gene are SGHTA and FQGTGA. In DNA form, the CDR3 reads TGTGCCAGCAGCCCCGGGACAGGGGACACTGAAGCTTTCTTT. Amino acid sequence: CASSPGTGDTEAFF.

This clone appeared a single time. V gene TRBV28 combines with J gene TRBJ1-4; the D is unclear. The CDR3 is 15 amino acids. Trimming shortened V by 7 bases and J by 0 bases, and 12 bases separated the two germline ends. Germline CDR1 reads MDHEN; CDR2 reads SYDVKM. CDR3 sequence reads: CASKAPLATNEKLFF. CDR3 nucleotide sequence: TGTGCCAGCAAAGCTCCTCTGGCAACTAATGAAAAACTGTTTTTT.

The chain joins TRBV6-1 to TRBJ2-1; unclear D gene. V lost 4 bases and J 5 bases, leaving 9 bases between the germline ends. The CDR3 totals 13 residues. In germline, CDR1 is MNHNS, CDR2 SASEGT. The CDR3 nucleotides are TGTGCCAGCAGTGTGAGCAGGAACAATGAGCAGTTCTTC. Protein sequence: CASSVSRNNEQFF.

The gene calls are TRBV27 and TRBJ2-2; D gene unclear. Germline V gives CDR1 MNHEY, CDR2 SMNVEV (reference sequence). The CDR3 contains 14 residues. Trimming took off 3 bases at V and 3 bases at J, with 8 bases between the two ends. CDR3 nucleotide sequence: TGTGCCAGCAGTTTCTATCGGGACACCGGGGAGCTGTTTTTT. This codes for CASSFYRDTGELFF.

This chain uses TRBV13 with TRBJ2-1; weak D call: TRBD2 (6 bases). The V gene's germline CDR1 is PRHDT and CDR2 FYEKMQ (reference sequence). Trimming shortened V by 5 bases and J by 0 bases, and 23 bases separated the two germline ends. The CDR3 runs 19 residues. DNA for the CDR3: TGTGCCAGCAGCACCCTACAGCCTTCTCGGCGGGACTCCTACAATGAGCAGTTCTTC. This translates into CASSTLQPSRRDSYNEQFF.

The CDR3 DNA follows: TGTGCCAGTAGTCCGCCCACAGGGGAAGGTCAGCCCCAGCATTTT. It yields the protein CASSPPTGEGQPQHF. The rearrangement uses TRBV19 and TRBJ1-5, with 7 bases lining up with TRBD1. This CDR3 has 15 residues. The trim removed 5 bases at V and 6 bases at J, leaving 10 bases unmatched. CDR1 LNHDA and CDR2 SQIVND come from the germline V gene (reference sequence).

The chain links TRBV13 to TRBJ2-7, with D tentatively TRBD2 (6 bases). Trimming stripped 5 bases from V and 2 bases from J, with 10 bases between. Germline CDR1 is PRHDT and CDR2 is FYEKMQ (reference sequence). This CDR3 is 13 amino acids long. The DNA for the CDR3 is TGTGCCAGCAGCCCCCCGGGGGCCTACGAGCAGTACTTC. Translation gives CASSPPGAYEQYF.

The CDR3 spells CATQLAGGWDEQFF. The CDR3 nucleotides read TGTGCCACCCAACTCGCGGGAGGTTGGGATGAGCAGTTCTTC. V and J are TRBV19 and TRBJ2-1, with 8 bases identical to TRBD2. The germline gives CDR1 LNHDA, CDR2 SQIVND (reference sequence). The J segment lost 8 bases and the V segment lost 10 bases, leaving 13 bases of the junction unmatched. The CDR3 has 14 amino acids.

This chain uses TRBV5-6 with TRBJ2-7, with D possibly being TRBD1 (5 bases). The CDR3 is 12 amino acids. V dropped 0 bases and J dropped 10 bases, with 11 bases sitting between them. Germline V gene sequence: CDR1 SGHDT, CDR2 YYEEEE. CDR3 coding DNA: TGTGCCAGCAGCTTGGGGGCAGGGAACCAGTACTTC. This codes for CASSLGAGNQYF. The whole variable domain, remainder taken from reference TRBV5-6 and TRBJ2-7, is DAGVTQSPTHLIKTRGQQVTLRCSPKSGHDTVSWYQQALGQGPQFIFQYYEEEERQRGNFPDRFSGHQFPNYSSELNVNALLLGDSALYLCASSLGAGNQYFGPGTRLTVT.

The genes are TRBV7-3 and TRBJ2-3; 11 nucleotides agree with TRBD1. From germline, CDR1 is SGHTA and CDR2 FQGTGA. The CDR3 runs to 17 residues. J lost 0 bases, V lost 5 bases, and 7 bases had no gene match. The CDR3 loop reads CASSPGQGDLSTDTQYF. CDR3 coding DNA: TGTGCCAGCAGCCCGGGACAGGGGGATCTGAGCACAGATACGCAGTATTTT.

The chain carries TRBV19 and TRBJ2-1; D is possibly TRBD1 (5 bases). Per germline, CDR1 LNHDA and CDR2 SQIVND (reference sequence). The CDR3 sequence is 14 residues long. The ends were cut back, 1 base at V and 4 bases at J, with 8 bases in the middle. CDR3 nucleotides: TGTGCCAGTAGTATAGGGGGCCCGTACAATGAGCAGTTCTTC. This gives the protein CASSIGGPYNEQFF.

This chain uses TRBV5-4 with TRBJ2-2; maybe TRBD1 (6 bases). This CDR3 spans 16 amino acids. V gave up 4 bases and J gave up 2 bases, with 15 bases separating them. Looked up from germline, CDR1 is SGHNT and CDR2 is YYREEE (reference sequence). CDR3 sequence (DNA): TGTGCCAGCAGCGGGCCGGACAGAACCAACACCGGGGAGCTGTTTTTT. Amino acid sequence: CASSGPDRTNTGELFF.

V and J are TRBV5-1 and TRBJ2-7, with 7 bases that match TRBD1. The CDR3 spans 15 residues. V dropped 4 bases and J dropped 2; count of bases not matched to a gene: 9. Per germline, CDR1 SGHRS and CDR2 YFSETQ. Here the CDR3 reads CASSPGTDRAYEQYF. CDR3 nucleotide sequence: TGCGCCAGCAGCCCAGGAACCGACAGGGCCTACGAGCAGTACTTC. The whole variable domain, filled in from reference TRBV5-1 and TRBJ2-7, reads KAGVTQTPRYLIKTRGQQVTLSCSPISGHRSVSWYQQTPGQGLQFLFEYFSETQRNKGNFPGRFSGRQFSNSRSEMNVSTLELGDSALYLCASSPGTDRAYEQYFGPGTRLTVT.

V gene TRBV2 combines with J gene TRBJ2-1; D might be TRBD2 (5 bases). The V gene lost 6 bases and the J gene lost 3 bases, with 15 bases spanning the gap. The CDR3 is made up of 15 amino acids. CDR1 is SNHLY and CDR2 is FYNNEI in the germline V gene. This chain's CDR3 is CASRESGGLYNEQFF. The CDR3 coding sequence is TGTGCCAGCAGAGAAAGCGGAGGACTCTACAATGAGCAGTTCTTC.

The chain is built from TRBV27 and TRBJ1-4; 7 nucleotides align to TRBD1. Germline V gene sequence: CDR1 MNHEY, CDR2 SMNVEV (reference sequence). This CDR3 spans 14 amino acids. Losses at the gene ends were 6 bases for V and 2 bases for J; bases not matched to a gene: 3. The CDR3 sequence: CASRSGQTNEKLFF. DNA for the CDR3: TGTGCCAGCAGGTCGGGACAGACTAATGAAAAACTGTTTTTT.